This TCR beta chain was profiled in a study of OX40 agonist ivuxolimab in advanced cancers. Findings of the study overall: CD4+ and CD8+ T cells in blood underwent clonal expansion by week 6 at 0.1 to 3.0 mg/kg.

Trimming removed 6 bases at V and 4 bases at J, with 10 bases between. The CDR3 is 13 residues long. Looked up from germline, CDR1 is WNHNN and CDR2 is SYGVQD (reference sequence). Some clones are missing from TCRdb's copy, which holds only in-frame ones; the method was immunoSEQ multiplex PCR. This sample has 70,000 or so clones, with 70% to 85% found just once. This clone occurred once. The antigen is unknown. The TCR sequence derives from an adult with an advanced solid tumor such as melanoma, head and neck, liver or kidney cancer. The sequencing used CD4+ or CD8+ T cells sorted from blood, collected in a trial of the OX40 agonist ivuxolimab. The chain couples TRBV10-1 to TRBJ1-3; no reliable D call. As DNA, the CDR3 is TGCGCCAGCAGAAAGGGCCTCGGAAACACCATATATTTT. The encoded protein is CASRKGLGNTIYF.